The 32 T cell receptor beta chains below come from one sample, sequenced in a study of CD8 T cells in Susac syndrome (dated by TCRdb to the late 2010s). The protocol used for the library was the immunoSEQ multiplex PCR assay. RNA was extracted using the RNeasy kit, and roughly 0.45 to 1 microgram was reverse transcribed with random hexamers. The public reads were quality trimmed at Q25 with fastp and then assembled into clones with MiXCR by TCRdb, keeping productive beta chains. Identical CDR3 protein sequences are pooled into one entry, listed with their most common genes and DNA. The sample table records around 130,000 distinct CDR3 sequences; over 95% of these occur just once. Clones ranked in the top ten supply approximately 0.15% of the sample. Sample: CD4+ T cells from PBMCs. These TCRs come from a human donor with Susac syndrome.

The chain links TRBV29-1 to TRBJ1-2; D is uncertain. This CDR3 has 8 residues. The germline V and J ends were trimmed by 3 bases and 8 bases, with 1 base remaining between them. The V gene's germline CDR1 is SQVTM and CDR2 ANQGSEA. CDR3: CSVDGYTF. The CDR3 DNA reads TGCAGCGTTGACGGCTACACCTTC.

The genes are TRBV6-2 or TRBV6-3 and TRBJ2-3; unclear D gene. Germline V gives CDR1 MNHEY, CDR2 SVGEGT. V lost 0 bases and J lost 6, with 7 bases in between. This CDR3 region has 13 residues. The CDR3, as DNA: TGTGCCAGCAGTTACTCGTCAAGGGATACGCAGTATTTT. This gives the protein CASSYSSRDTQYF.

This chain links TRBV5-1 with TRBJ2-1, with D possibly being TRBD2 (7 bases). This CDR3 contains 15 residues. V was shortened by 0 bases and J by 8 bases, with 15 bases between the two germline ends. The germline V gene encodes CDR1 SGHRS and CDR2 YFSETQ. CDR3 region: CASSLEGGDVDEQFF. The CDR3 nucleotides read TGCGCCAGCAGCTTGGAAGGGGGGGACGTCGATGAGCAGTTCTTC.

The chain carries TRBV3-1 and TRBJ2-7; D gene uncertain. Trimming took 0 bases from V and 3 from J, leaving 3 bases between them. The germline CDR1 and CDR2 sequences are LGHDT and YNNKEL (reference sequence). This CDR3 is built from 12 residues. DNA of the CDR3: TGTGCCAGCAGCCAAGAGGGCTACGAGCAGTACTTC. Residues: CASSQEGYEQYF.

The chain carries TRBV10-3 and TRBJ2-2, with TRBD1 as a possible D gene (6 bases). Between the trimmed V and J ends, which lost 7 bases and 3 bases, there was a span of 15 bases. This CDR3 spans 15 amino acids. Germline V lookup: CDR1 ENHRY, CDR2 SYGVKD. The CDR3 here is CAITPSGVDTGELFF. The CDR3 DNA follows: TGTGCCATCACCCCCTCAGGGGTTGACACCGGGGAGCTGTTTTTT.

V gene TRBV14 combines with J gene TRBJ2-7, with unresolved D. The V and J ends lost 2 bases and 0 bases respectively, with 5 bases between them. Looked up from germline, CDR1 is SGHDN and CDR2 is FVKESK. The CDR3 runs to 13 residues. The CDR3 here is CASSQQLSYEQYF. As DNA, the CDR3 is TGTGCCAGCAGCCAACAACTCTCCTACGAGCAGTACTTC. The full variable domain, in which reference TRBV14 and TRBJ2-7 provide the parts outside the CDR3, is EAGVTQFPSHSVIEKGQTVTLRCDPISGHDNLYWYRRVMGKEIKFLLHFVKESKQDESGMPNNRFLAERTGGTYSTLKVQPAELEDSGVYFCASSQQLSYEQYFGPGTRLTVT.

This clonotype was found once. The chain is built from TRBV28 and TRBJ2-4; D is uncertain. The length of the CDR3 is 12 residues. V shed 6 bases and J shed 7 bases, with 10 bases lying between them. Per the germline V gene, CDR1 is MDHEN and CDR2 is SYDVKM. CDR3 sequence: CASSPNRNIQYF. The CDR3, as DNA: TGTGCCAGCAGCCCGAACCGGAACATTCAGTACTTC.

V gene TRBV28 combines with J gene TRBJ1-2; no reliable D call. Per the germline V gene, CDR1 is MDHEN and CDR2 is SYDVKM. The length of the CDR3 is 15 residues. With 3 bases removed from V and 4 bases from J, the gap between germline ends came to 15 bases. CDR3 sequence: CASSFRGIPVYGYTF. DNA of the CDR3: TGTGCCAGCAGTTTTCGAGGGATTCCGGTCTATGGCTACACCTTC.

This chain connects TRBV12-3 or TRBV12-4 to TRBJ1-1; a possible D gene is TRBD1 (5 bases). V lost 7 bases and J 0 bases, leaving 15 bases between the germline ends. This CDR3 comprises 15 residues. This chain's CDR3 is CASTSSGALNTEAFF. The CDR3, as DNA: TGTGCCAGCACTTCGAGTGGGGCCTTGAACACTGAAGCTTTCTTT.

The J gene is TRBJ2-5, the V gene TRBV5-1; perhaps D is TRBD1 or TRBD2 (5 bases each). Germline V gives CDR1 SGHRS, CDR2 YFSETQ. The CDR3 spans 14 residues. V lost 0 bases and J 5 bases, leaving 11 bases between the germline ends. The CDR3 sequence is CASSLVGREETQYF. CDR3 DNA sequence: TGCGCCAGCAGCTTGGTCGGCAGGGAGGAGACCCAGTACTTC.

This chain uses TRBV7-3 with TRBJ2-1; D not certain. Germline CDR1 SGHTA, CDR2 FQGTGA. V was cut by 3 bases and J by 5 bases, with 11 bases left in between. The CDR3 is made up of 14 amino acids. CDR3 sequence reads: CASSLGRSDNEQFF. CDR3 sequence (DNA): TGTGCCAGCAGCTTGGGCAGGTCCGACAATGAGCAGTTCTTC.

This chain joins TRBV28 and TRBJ2-1; D not certain. The CDR3 is 12 residues long. Germline assignment: CDR1 MDHEN and CDR2 SYDVKM. Trimming cost V 3 bases and J 8 bases, with 8 bases left between them. The CDR3: CASSFLVDEQFF. The CDR3 DNA reads TGTGCCAGCAGTTTCTTGGTCGATGAGCAGTTCTTC.

The chain carries TRBV7-9 and TRBJ2-2; possibly TRBD1 for D (5 bases). The germline gives CDR1 SEHNR, CDR2 FQNEAQ (reference sequence). This CDR3 is built from 16 residues. V dropped 7 bases and J dropped 0 bases, with 15 bases sitting between them. CDR3 in amino acids: CASTPFRGTNTGELFF. The DNA for the CDR3 is TGTGCCAGCACCCCGTTTAGGGGCACGAACACCGGGGAGCTGTTTTTT.

The J gene is TRBJ1-5, the V gene TRBV7-9; D unresolved. Trimming left V 5 bases short and J 4 bases short, with 6 bases between. Germline V lookup: CDR1 SEHNR, CDR2 FQNEAQ (reference sequence). This CDR3 region has 12 residues. The CDR3 here is CASSPLNQPQHF. The CDR3 nucleotides read TGTGCCAGCAGCCCCCTAAATCAGCCCCAGCATTTT.

The gene calls are TRBV5-6 and TRBJ2-5; TRBD1 might be the D (5 bases). Germline CDR1 SGHDT, CDR2 YYEEEE. V shed 4 bases and J shed 0 bases, with 13 bases lying between them. The CDR3 has 15 residues. The DNA for the CDR3 is TGTGCCAGCAGCGGGCGGACATTGTACCAAGAGACCCAGTACTTC. This codes for CASSGRTLYQETQYF.

The genes are TRBV20-1 and TRBJ1-1, with TRBD1 matching over 7 bases. After removal of 3 bases from V and 0 bases from J, the junction contained 4 bases not matched to a gene. Germline-derived CDR1 and CDR2 are DFQATT and SNEGSKA (reference sequence). This CDR3 region has 14 residues. The CDR3: CSASTGQMNTEAFF. The CDR3 DNA reads TGCAGTGCTAGTACGGGACAGATGAACACTGAAGCTTTCTTT.

The chain is built from TRBV29-1 and TRBJ1-1; 9 nucleotides align to TRBD1. The CDR3 is 16 amino acids. Germline V gene data show CDR1 as SQVTM and CDR2 as ANQGSEA. Unmatched junction bases numbered 10, after V lost 5 bases and J lost 0 bases. The CDR3 loop reads CSVLGQGTILNTEAFF. The CDR3 nucleotides are TGCAGCGTTCTTGGACAGGGGACTATCCTGAACACTGAAGCTTTCTTT.

In this sample, this clonotype turned up once. The chain is built from TRBV3-1 and TRBJ2-7, with 8 nucleotides matching TRBD2. The germline V gene has CDR1 LGHDT and CDR2 YNNKEL (reference sequence). With V trimmed by 1 base and J by 1 base, 6 bases remained unmatched. This CDR3 comprises 16 residues. The CDR3 sequence is CASSQVSGSGSYEQYF. Written as DNA, the CDR3 is TGTGCCAGCAGCCAAGTAAGCGGGAGCGGGTCCTACGAGCAGTACTTC.

The chain has TRBV7-8 and TRBJ2-7, with 9 bases identical to TRBD2. CDR3 length equals 15 residues. Germline V gene sequence: CDR1 SGHVS, CDR2 FQNEAQ. Trimming took 4 bases from V and 4 from J; bases not matched to a gene: 8. The CDR3, as DNA: TGTGCCAGCAGCTCATATAGCGGGAGCTCTTACGAGCAGTACTTC. It specifies CASSSYSGSSYEQYF.

A single count supports this clonotype. The chain employs TRBV27 and TRBJ2-1; D perhaps matches TRBD2 (5 bases). The germline V gene has CDR1 MNHEY and CDR2 SMNVEV (reference sequence). This CDR3 is built from 16 residues. V gave up 6 bases and J gave up 4 bases, with 19 bases separating them. The CDR3 is CASRKVVGGPYNEQFF. The CDR3 DNA follows: TGTGCCAGCAGGAAAGTGGTAGGAGGACCTTACAATGAGCAGTTCTTC.

The gene calls are TRBV2 and TRBJ1-2; D remains ambiguous. The CDR3 runs 12 residues. From germline, CDR1 is SNHLY and CDR2 FYNNEI. The germline V and J ends were trimmed by 7 bases and 8 bases, with 14 bases remaining between them. CDR3 sequence: CASTLRARGYTF. CDR3 sequence (DNA): TGTGCCAGCACCTTGCGGGCCCGAGGCTACACCTTC.

The gene calls are TRBV11-2 and TRBJ2-7; 8 bases agree with TRBD2. Looked up from germline, CDR1 is SGHAT and CDR2 is FQNNGV. Trimming took 4 bases from V and 6 from J; bases not matched to a gene: 8. The CDR3 spans 14 residues. CDR3 nucleotides: TGTGCCAGCAGCTCTCGGGGCGGGGGGCTCGAGCAGTACTTC. Amino acid sequence: CASSSRGGGLEQYF.

The chain has TRBV5-1 and TRBJ2-1, with D possibly matching TRBD2 (6 bases). The CDR3 loop spans 16 amino acids. Per germline, CDR1 SGHRS and CDR2 YFSETQ. Trimming removed 1 base at V and 4 bases at J, with 15 bases between. CDR3 sequence reads: CASSLLGSGRYNEQFF. The CDR3 DNA is TGCGCCAGCAGCTTGTTAGGTAGCGGTAGATACAATGAGCAGTTCTTC.

This chain links TRBV29-1 with TRBJ1-5, with a weak D call TRBD1 (5 bases). The CDR3 has 13 amino acids. Per germline, CDR1 SQVTM and CDR2 ANQGSEA. V was shortened by 5 bases and J by 5 bases, with 13 bases between the two germline ends. CDR3 region: CSVKGTGDQPQHF. For the CDR3, the DNA is TGCAGCGTTAAAGGAACGGGGGATCAGCCCCAGCATTTT. Supplemented by reference TRBV29-1 and TRBJ1-5, the full variable domain reads SAVISQKPSRDICQRGTSLTIQCQVDSQVTMMFWYRQQPGQSLTLIATANQGSEATYESGFVIDKFPISRPNLTFSTLTVSNMSPEDSSIYLCSVKGTGDQPQHFGDGTRLSIL.

The CDR3 loop reads CASSHSGSGAKNIQYF. The CDR3 DNA reads as TGTGCCAGCAGCCATAGCGGGAGCGGAGCCAAAAACATTCAGTACTTC. This rearrangement joins TRBV7-2 to TRBJ2-4; 9 bases map to TRBD2. Trimming cost V 5 bases and J 0 bases; bases outside gene matches: 5. This CDR3 comprises 16 residues. Germline V gives CDR1 SGHTA, CDR2 FQGNSA. The full variable domain, in which reference TRBV7-2 and TRBJ2-4 provide the parts outside the CDR3, is GAGVSQSPSNKVTEKGKDVELRCDPISGHTALYWYRQSLGQGLEFLIYFQGNSAPDKSGLPSDRFSAERTGGSVSTLTIQRTQQEDSAVYLCASSHSGSGAKNIQYFGAGTRLSVL.

Written as DNA, the CDR3 is TGCAGCTCCGGGACGGGAGACACTGAAGCTTTCTTT. Translating it yields CSSGTGDTEAFF. J is TRBJ1-1 and V is TRBV29-1; D might be TRBD1 (5 bases). Germline V gene data show CDR1 as SQVTM and CDR2 as ANQGSEA. The CDR3 extends over 12 amino acids. The V gene lost 8 bases and the J gene lost 3 bases, with 13 bases spanning the gap.

J is TRBJ2-2 and V is TRBV11-2; 7 nucleotides match TRBD1. CDR3 size: 14 residues. V lost 5 bases to trimming and J lost 5 bases; unmatched junction nucleotides: 5. Germline lookup yields CDR1 SGHAT and CDR2 FQNNGV. CDR3 in amino acids: CASSPGGRTGELFF. The DNA of the CDR3 is TGTGCCAGCAGCCCAGGGGGACGTACCGGGGAGCTGTTTTTT.

This sequence joins TRBV3-1 and TRBJ2-2; 9 bases map to TRBD2. V lost 4 bases and J lost 3; bases outside the gene matches: 6. The CDR3 length is 16 residues. Germline CDR1 is LGHDT and CDR2 is YNNKEL (reference sequence). CDR3 sequence reads: CASSLSSGTYTGELFF. DNA of the CDR3: TGTGCCAGCAGCCTTTCTAGCGGGACGTACACCGGGGAGCTGTTTTTT.

This chain uses TRBV2 with TRBJ2-2; possibly TRBD1 for D (6 bases). From germline, CDR1 is SNHLY and CDR2 FYNNEI. This CDR3 has 15 residues. The V gene lost 5 bases and the J gene lost 1 base, with 11 bases spanning the gap. The CDR3, as DNA: TGTGCCAGCAGTCAACCGACAGGGAACACCGGGGAGCTGTTTTTT. Translation gives CASSQPTGNTGELFF.

The V and J genes are TRBV18 and TRBJ2-2; D ambiguous. V was cut by 3 bases and J by 6 bases, with 8 bases left in between. Per germline, CDR1 KGHSH and CDR2 LQKENI. CDR3 length: 13 amino acids. This CDR3 is CASSPLHAGELFF. In nucleotides, the CDR3 is TGTGCCAGCTCACCTTTACACGCCGGGGAGCTGTTTTTT.

V usage is TRBV29-1 and J usage is TRBJ2-1, with D possibly being TRBD1 or TRBD2 (5 bases each). V lost 4 bases, J lost 4 bases, and 14 bases lay in between. This CDR3 spans 14 amino acids. The germline V gene encodes CDR1 SQVTM and CDR2 ANQGSEA. CDR3 loop: CSVAAGDGYNEQFF. As DNA, the CDR3 is TGCAGCGTTGCGGCTGGGGACGGATACAATGAGCAGTTCTTC.

The CDR3, as DNA: TGTGCCAGCAGCTTCAAAAGTCAGCCCCAGCATTTT. It encodes CASSFKSQPQHF. This sequence joins TRBV3-1 and TRBJ1-5; D ambiguous. V lost 5 bases and J 6 bases, leaving 8 bases between the germline ends. Germline CDR1 LGHDT, CDR2 YNNKEL (reference sequence). The CDR3 runs to 12 residues.